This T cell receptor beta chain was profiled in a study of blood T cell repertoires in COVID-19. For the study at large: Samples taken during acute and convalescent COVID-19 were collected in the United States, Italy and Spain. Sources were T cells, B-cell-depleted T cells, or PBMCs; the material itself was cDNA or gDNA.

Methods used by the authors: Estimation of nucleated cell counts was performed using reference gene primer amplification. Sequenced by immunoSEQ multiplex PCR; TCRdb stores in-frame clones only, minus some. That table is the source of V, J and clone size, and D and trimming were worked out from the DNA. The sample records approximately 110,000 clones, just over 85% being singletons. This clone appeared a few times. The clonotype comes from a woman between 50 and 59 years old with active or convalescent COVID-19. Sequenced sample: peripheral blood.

In DNA, the CDR3 is TGTGCCAGCAGCCTGAGGTGGACGGGGGGGCAGTTCTTC. Protein: CASSLRWTGGQFF. The chain couples TRBV14 to TRBJ2-1, with 7 bases aligning to TRBD2. Germline CDR1 SGHDN, CDR2 FVKESK. This CDR3 spans 13 amino acids. Unmatched junction bases numbered 9, after V lost 4 bases and J lost 12 bases.